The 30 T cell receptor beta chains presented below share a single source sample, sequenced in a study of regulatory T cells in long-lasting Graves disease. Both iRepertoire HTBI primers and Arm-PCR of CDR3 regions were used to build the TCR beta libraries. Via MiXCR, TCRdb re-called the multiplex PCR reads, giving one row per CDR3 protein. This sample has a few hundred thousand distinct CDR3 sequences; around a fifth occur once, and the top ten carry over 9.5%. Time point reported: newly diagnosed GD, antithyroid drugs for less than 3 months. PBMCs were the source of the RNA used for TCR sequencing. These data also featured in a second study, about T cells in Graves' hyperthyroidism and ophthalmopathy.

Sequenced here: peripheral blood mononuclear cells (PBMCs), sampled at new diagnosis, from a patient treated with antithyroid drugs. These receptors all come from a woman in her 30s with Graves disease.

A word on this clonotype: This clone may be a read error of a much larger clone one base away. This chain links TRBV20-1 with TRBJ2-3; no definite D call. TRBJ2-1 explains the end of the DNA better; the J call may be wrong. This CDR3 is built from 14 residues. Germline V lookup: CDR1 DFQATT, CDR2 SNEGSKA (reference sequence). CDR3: CSARDGRLGDQQFF. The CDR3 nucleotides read TGCAGTGCTAGAGACGGTAGACTTGGGGATCAGCAGTTCTTC.

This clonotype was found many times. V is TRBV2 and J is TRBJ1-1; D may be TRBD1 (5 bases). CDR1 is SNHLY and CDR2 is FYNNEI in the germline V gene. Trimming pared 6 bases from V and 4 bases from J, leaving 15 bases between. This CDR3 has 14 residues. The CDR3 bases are TGTGCCAGCAGCGCCAGGGACGGGGGCACTGAAGCTTTCTTT. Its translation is CASSARDGGTEAFF.

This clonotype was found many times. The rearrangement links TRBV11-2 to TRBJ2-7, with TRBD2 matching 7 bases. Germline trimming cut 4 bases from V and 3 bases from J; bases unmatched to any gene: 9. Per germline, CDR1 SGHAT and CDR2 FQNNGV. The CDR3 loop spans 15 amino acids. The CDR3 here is CASSSLRGDSYEQYF. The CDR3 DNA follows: TGTGCCAGCAGCTCCCTTCGGGGGGATAGCTACGAGCAGTACTTC.

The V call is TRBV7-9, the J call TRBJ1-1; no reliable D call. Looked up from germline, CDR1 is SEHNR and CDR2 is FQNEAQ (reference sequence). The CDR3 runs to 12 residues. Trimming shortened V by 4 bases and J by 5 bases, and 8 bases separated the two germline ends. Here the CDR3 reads CASSSDWTEAFF. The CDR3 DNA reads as TGTGCCAGCAGCTCCGACTGGACTGAAGCTTTCTTT. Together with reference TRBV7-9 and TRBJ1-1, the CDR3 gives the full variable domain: DTGVSQNPRHKITKRGQNVTFRCDPISEHNRLYWYRQTLGQGPEFLTYFQNEAQLEKSRLLSDRFSAERPKGSFSTLEIQRTEQGDSAMYLCASSSDWTEAFFGQGTRLTVV.

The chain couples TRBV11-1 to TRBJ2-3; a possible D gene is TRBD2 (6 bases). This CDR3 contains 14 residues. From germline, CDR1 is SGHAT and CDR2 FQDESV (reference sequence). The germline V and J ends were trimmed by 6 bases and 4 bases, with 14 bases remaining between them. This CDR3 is CASSEGSGADTQYF. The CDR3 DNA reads TGTGCCAGCAGTGAAGGATCGGGAGCAGATACGCAGTATTTT.

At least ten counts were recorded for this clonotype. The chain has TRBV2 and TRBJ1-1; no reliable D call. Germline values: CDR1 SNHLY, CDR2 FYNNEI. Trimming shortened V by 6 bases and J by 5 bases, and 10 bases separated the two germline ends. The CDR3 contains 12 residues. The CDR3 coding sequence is TGTGCCAGCAGCCGGAGGGTAACTGAAGCTTTCTTT. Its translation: CASSRRVTEAFF.

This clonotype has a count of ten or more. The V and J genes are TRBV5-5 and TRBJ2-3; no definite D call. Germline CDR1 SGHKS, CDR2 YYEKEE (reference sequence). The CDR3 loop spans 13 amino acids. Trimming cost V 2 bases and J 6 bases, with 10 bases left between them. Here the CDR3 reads CASSFESPDTQYF. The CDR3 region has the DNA TGTGCCAGCAGCTTTGAGTCCCCCGATACGCAGTATTTT. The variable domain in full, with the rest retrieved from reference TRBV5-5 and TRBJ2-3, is DAGVTQSPTHLIKTRGQQVTLRCSPISGHKSVSWYQQVLGQGPQFIFQYYEKEERGRGNFPDRFSARQFPNYSSELNVNALLLGDSALYLCASSFESPDTQYFGPGTRLTVL.

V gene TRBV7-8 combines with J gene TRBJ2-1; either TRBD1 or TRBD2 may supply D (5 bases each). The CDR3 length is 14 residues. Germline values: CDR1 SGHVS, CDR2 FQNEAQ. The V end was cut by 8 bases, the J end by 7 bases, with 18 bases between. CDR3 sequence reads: CASARVGERNEQFF. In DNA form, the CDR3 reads TGTGCCAGCGCCAGAGTGGGGGAAAGGAATGAGCAGTTCTTC.

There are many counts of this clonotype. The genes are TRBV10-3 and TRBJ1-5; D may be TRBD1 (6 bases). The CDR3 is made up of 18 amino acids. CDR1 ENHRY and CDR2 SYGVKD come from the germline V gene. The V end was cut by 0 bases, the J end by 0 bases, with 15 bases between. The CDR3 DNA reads TGTGCCATCAGTGAGTCGATTTCCAGGGGCTATAGCAATCAGCCCCAGCATTTT. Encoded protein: CAISESISRGYSNQPQHF.

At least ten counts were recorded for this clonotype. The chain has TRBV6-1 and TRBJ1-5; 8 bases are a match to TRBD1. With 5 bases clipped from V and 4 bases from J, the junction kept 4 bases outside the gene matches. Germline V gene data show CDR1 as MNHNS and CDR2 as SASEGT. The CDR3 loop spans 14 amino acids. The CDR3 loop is CASSTGQGNQPQHF. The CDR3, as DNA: TGTGCCAGCAGTACTGGACAGGGTAATCAGCCCCAGCATTTT.

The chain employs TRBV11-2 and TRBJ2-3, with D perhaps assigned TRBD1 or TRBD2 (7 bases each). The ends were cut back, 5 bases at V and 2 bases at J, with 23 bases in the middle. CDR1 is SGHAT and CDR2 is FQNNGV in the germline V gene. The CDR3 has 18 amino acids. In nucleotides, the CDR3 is TGTGCCAGCAGCGGTAGAGTGGTCAGGGAGGGGGCCACAGATACGCAGTATTTT. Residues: CASSGRVVREGATDTQYF. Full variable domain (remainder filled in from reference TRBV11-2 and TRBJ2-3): EAGVAQSPRYKIIEKRQSVAFWCNPISGHATLYWYQQILGQGPKLLIQFQNNGVVDDSQLPKDRFSAERLKGVDSTLKIQPAKLEDSAVYLCASSGRVVREGATDTQYFGPGTRLTVL.

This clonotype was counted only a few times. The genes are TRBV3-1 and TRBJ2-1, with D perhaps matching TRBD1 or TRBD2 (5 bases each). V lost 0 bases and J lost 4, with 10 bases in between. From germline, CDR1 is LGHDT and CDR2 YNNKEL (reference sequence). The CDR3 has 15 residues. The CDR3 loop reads CASSQEKWGYNEQFF. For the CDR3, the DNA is TGTGCCAGCAGCCAAGAGAAATGGGGGTACAATGAGCAGTTCTTC.

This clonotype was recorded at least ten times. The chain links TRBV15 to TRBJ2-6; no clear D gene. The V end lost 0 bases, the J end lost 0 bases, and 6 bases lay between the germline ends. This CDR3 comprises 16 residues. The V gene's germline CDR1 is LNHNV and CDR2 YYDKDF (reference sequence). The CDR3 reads CATSRDRNSGANVLTF. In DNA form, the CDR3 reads TGTGCCACCAGCAGAGATCGCAACTCTGGGGCCAACGTCCTGACTTTC. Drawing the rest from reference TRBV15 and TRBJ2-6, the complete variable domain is DAMVIQNPRYQVTQFGKPVTLSCSQTLNHNVMYWYQQKSSQAPKLLFHYYDKDFNNEADTPDNFQSRRPNTSFCFLDIRSPGLGDTAMYLCATSRDRNSGANVLTFGAGSRLTVL.

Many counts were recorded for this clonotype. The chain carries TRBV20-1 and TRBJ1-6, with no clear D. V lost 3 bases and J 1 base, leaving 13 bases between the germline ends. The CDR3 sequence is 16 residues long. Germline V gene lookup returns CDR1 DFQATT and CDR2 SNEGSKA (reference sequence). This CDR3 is CSARDPRASYNSPLHF. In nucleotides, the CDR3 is TGCAGTGCTAGGGACCCCCGGGCGTCCTATAATTCACCCCTCCACTTT.

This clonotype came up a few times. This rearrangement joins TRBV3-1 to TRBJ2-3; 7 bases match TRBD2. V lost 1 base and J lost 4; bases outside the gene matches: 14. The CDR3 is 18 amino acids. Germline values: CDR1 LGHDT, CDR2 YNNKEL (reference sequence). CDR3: CASSQGVVGGGNSDTQYF. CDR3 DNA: TGTGCCAGCAGCCAAGGTGTGGTTGGCGGGGGAAATTCAGATACGCAGTATTTT.

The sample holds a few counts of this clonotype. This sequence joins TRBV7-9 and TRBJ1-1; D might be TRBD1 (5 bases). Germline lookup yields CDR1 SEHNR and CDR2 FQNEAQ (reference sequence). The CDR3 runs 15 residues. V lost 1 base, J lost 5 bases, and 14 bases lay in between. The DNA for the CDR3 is TGTGCCAGCAGCTTAGGAACAGGATTTAGGACTGAAGCTTTCTTT. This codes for CASSLGTGFRTEAFF. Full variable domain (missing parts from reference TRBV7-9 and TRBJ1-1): DTGVSQNPRHKITKRGQNVTFRCDPISEHNRLYWYRQTLGQGPEFLTYFQNEAQLEKSRLLSDRFSAERPKGSFSTLEIQRTEQGDSAMYLCASSLGTGFRTEAFFGQGTRLTVV.

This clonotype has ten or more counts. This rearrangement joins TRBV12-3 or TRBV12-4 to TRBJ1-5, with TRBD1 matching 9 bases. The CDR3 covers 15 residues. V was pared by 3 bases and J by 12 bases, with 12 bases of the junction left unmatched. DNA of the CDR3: TGTGCCAGCAGTTTTTCCGGCGACAGGGGGTTGCTCCAGCATTTT. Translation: CASSFSGDRGLLQHF.

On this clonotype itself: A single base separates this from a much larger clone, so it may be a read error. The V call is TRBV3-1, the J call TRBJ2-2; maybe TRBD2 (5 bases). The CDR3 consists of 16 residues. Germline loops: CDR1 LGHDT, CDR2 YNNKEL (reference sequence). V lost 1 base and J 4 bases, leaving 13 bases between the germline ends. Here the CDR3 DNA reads TGTGCCAGCAGCCAAGTTGCGGGTAGGGTCACCGGGGAGCTGTTTTTT. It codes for CASSQVAGRVTGELFF.

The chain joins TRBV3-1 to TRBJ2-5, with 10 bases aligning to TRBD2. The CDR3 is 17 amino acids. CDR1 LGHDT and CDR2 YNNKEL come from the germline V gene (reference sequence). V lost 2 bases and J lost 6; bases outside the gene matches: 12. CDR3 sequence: CASSQSDRLLAGKTQYF. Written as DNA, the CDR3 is TGTGCCAGCAGCCAATCCGATCGCCTACTAGCGGGGAAGACCCAGTACTTC.

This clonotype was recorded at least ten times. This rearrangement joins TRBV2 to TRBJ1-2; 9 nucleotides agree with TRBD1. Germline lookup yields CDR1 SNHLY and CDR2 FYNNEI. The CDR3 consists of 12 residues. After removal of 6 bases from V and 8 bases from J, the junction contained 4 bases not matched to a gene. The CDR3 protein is CASRTGGGGYTF. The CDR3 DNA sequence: TGTGCCAGCAGGACAGGGGGGGGGGGCTACACCTTC.

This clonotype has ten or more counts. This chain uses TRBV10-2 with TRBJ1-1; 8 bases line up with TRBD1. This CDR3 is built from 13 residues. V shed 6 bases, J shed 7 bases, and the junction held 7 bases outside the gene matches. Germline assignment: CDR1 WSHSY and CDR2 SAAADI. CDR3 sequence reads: CASRSRGRNEAFF. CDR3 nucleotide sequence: TGCGCCAGCAGAAGCAGGGGGCGGAATGAAGCTTTCTTT.

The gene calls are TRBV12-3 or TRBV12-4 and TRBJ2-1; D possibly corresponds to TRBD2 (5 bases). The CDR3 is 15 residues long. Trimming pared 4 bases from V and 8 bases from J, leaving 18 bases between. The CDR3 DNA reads TGTGCCAGCAGTTCGGGAACCCGACTTTGGGATGAGCAGTTCTTC. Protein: CASSSGTRLWDEQFF.

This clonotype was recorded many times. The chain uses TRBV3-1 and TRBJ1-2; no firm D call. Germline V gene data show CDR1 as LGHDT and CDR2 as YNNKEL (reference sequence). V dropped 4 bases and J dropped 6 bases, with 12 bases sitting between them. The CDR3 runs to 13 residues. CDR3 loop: CASSLSGLHGYTF. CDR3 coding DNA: TGTGCCAGCAGCCTCTCGGGTCTTCATGGCTACACCTTC. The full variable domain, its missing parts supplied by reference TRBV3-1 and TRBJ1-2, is DTAVSQTPKYLVTQMGNDKSIKCEQNLGHDTMYWYKQDSKKFLKIMFSYNNKELIINETVPNRFSPKSPDKAHLNLHINSLELGDSAVYFCASSLSGLHGYTFGSGTRLTVV.

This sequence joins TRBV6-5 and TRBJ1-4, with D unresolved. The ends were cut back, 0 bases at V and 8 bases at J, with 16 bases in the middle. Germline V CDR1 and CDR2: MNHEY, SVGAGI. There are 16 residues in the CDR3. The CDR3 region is CASSYSVTAPGEKLFF. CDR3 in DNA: TGTGCCAGCAGTTACTCTGTGACTGCGCCAGGAGAAAAACTGTTTTTT.

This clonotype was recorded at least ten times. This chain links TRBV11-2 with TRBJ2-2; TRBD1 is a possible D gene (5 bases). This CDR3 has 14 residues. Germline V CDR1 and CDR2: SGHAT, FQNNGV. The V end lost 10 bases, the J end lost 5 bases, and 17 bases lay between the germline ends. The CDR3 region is CATQAGYLTGELFF. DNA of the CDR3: TGTGCCACCCAGGCAGGGTATTTGACCGGGGAGCTGTTTTTT.

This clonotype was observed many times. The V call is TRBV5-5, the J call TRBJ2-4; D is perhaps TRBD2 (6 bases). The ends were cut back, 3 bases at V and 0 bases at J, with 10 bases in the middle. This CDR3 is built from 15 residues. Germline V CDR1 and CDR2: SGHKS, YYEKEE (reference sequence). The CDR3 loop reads CASSWGVGAKNIQYF. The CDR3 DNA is TGTGCCAGCAGCTGGGGGGTGGGAGCCAAAAACATTCAGTACTTC.

As DNA, the CDR3 is TGTGCCAGCAGGCTGACAGGCAGCTCTGGAAACACCATATATTTT. This encodes CASRLTGSSGNTIYF. The chain combines TRBV6-1 with TRBJ1-3; tentatively, D is TRBD1 (6 bases). The CDR3 runs to 15 residues. Germline V gene data show CDR1 as MNHNS and CDR2 as SASEGT. Trimming left V 6 bases short and J 0 bases short, with 12 bases between.

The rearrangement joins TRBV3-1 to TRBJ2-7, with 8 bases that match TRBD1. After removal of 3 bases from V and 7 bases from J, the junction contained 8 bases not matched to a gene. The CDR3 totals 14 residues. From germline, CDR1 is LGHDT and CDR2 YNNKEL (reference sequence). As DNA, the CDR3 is TGTGCCAGCAGCCACGTGCAGGGGGCTGGGGAGCAGTACTTC. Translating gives CASSHVQGAGEQYF.

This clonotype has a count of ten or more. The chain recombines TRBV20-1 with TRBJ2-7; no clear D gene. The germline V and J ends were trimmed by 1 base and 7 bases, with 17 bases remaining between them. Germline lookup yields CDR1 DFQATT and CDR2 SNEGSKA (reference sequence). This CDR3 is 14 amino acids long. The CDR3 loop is CSARAPGYPSEQYF. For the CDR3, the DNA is TGCAGTGCTAGAGCTCCAGGTTACCCCTCTGAGCAGTACTTC.

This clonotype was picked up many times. The CDR3 bases are TGTGCCAGCAGCGTAGAGGCCTACACCAATGAGCAGTTCTTC. Translation: CASSVEAYTNEQFF. The rearrangement links TRBV9 to TRBJ2-1; D remains unclear. V lost 0 bases to trimming and J lost 6 bases, with 10 bases between them. CDR1 and CDR2 from the germline V gene are SGDLS and YYNGEE. There are 14 residues in the CDR3.